This T cell receptor beta chain was sequenced in a study of blood T cell repertoires in COVID-19. Study overall: Spain, Italy and the United States supplied samples that represented acute and convalescent COVID-19. The cDNA or gDNA used as material had been derived from T cells, B-cell-depleted T cells, or PBMCs.

CDR3 length: 12 residues. J was trimmed by 4 bases and V by 10 bases; bases with no gene match: 6. Germline-derived CDR1 and CDR2 are LGHDT and YNNKEL (reference sequence). This clone was seen just once. Methods used by the authors: Cell counts per sample came from amplifying reference gene primers. Sequencing was performed with immunoSEQ multiplex PCR; in TCRdb, only in-frame clones are kept and a portion is missing. V and J calls and clone size are those listed in that table; D and trimming were worked out from the DNA. The sample includes 55,000 to 65,000 clones, more than 75% of them seen just once.

The source is a man older than 75 in a cohort sampled during active COVID-19. What was sequenced was peripheral blood. V and J are TRBV3-1 (or the pseudogene TRBV3-2) and TRBJ1-2, with 7 bases fitting TRBD1. The CDR3 DNA follows: TGTGCCACTGGAGGGGGCCGCTATGGCTACACCTTC. It translates to CATGGGRYGYTF.